Listed below are T cell receptor beta chains from one sample, sequenced in a study of early T cells in non-severe SARS-CoV-2 infection. TCRdb processed the 5' RACE reads anew with MiXCR; each CDR3 protein has one entry. The data contain 100,000 to 150,000 distinct CDR3 sequences, around 14% of them seen just once; the ten biggest clones take up 21%. Sample: whole blood. These receptors came from an adult who was a healthcare worker with PCR-confirmed SARS-CoV-2 infection or an uninfected control (not recorded which). Both conserved end residues are part of each CDR3. A D gene is named only where the DNA matches it firmly. Not every row has a clone size; where given, it reads once, few, many or a size class.

d_gene	abundance	v_gene	j_gene	CDR3nt	CDR3aa
NA	NA	TRBV30	TRBJ1-2	TGTGCCTGGAGTGGGTACAGGGAACGAAGTGGCTACACCTTC	CAWSGYRERSGYTF
NA	many	TRBV7-2	TRBJ1-1	TGTGCCAGCAGCTTGAGGGACATAGATACCACTGAAGCTTTCTTT	CASSLRDIDTTEAFF
NA	many	TRBV27	TRBJ2-1	TGTGCCAGCAGTTTTCGCAGGGACAATGAGCAGTTCTTC	CASSFRRDNEQFF
NA	NA	TRBV20-1	TRBJ2-3	TGCAGTGCTAGAGAAGGCAGTCGCACAGATACGCAGTATTTT	CSAREGSRTDTQYF
NA	NA	TRBV6-6	TRBJ2-7	TGTGCCAGCAGTTTTCCGGGACACCCCTACGAGCAGTACTTC	CASSFPGHPYEQYF
TRBD1	few	TRBV30	TRBJ1-1	TGTGCCTGCGACCTGGGACAGGGATTCCGGGTGAACACTGAAGCTTTCTTT	CACDLGQGFRVNTEAFF
TRBD1	NA	TRBV3-1	TRBJ1-5	TGTGCCAGCAGCACCGGGACAGGGGGTGCTGGTCAGCCCCAGCATTTT	CASSTGTGGAGQPQHF
NA	many	TRBV6-6	TRBJ2-7	TGTGCCAGCAGTTCCCAGGGGGGCGAGCAGTACTTC	CASSSQGGEQYF
TRBD1	NA	TRBV2	TRBJ2-7	TGTGCCGACACGGATTACCCGGGACAGGGGAACGAGCAGTACTTC	CADTDYPGQGNEQYF
NA	NA	TRBV24-1	TRBJ2-3	TGTGCCGTCGGGCCGGCAGGGAGCACAGATACGCAGTATTTT	CAVGPAGSTDTQYF
NA	few	TRBV12-3/TRBV12-4	TRBJ2-7	TGTGCCAGCAGCCCAGATTGGAACGAGCAGTACTTC	CASSPDWNEQYF
NA	NA	TRBV9	TRBJ2-1	TGTGCCAGCAGCGTGACGGGAAAGGGTGAGCAGTTCTTC	CASSVTGKGEQFF
NA	many	TRBV20-1	TRBJ2-7	TGCAGTGCTGGGGGGACCTACGAGCAGTACTTC	CSAGGTYEQYF
TRBD1	NA	TRBV20-1	TRBJ1-2	TGCAGTGCTATGGGACAGGGGGCTGCTGGCTACACCTTC	CSAMGQGAAGYTF
TRBD2	NA	TRBV6-5	TRBJ2-5	TGTGCCAGCAGCCGACTAGCGGGGGGGCCAGAGACCCAGTACTTC	CASSRLAGGPETQYF
NA	few	TRBV20-1	TRBJ2-7	TGCAGTGCTAGTTTCCTAGGGACCCGAAGGAGCCAGTCATACGAGCAGTACTTC	CSASFLGTRRSQSYEQYF
NA	few	TRBV18	TRBJ1-5	TGTGCCAGCTCACCCGGGGGGCGGCAGCCCCAGCATTTT	CASSPGGRQPQHF
NA	many	TRBV3-1	TRBJ2-1	TGTGCCAGCAGCCGGGACGACCGGGGGGAGCAGTTCTTC	CASSRDDRGEQFF
NA	few	TRBV11-2	TRBJ1-2	TGTGCCAGCAGCATCACAGGGTACTATGGCTACACCTTC	CASSITGYYGYTF
TRBD1	few	TRBV9	TRBJ2-7	TGTGCCAGCAGCGCTGACCAGGGGGTCTCCTACGAGCAGTACTTC	CASSADQGVSYEQYF
NA	few	TRBV18	TRBJ2-4	TGTGCCAGCTCACCAACGGTTGTCGAAAACATTCAGTACTTC	CASSPTVVENIQYF
NA	few	TRBV6-6	TRBJ2-7	TGTGCCAGCAGTTACTCCCCCGACCGGATGGACTACGAGCAGTACTTC	CASSYSPDRMDYEQYF
TRBD1	many	TRBV27	TRBJ2-1	TGTGCCAGCAGTCGCAGGACAGGGTACAATGAGCAGTTCTTC	CASSRRTGYNEQFF
NA	NA	TRBV7-9	TRBJ2-6	TGTGCCAGCAGCTATCCGAAGGGCTCAGGGGCCAACGTCCTGACTTTC	CASSYPKGSGANVLTF
NA	few	TRBV5-1	TRBJ1-3	TGCGCCAGCAGCTTGGCCGGGCGGGGAAACACCATATATTTT	CASSLAGRGNTIYF
NA	few	TRBV7-3	TRBJ1-1	TGTGCCAGCAGCTCAAAGGGCAGGGGCGACACTGAAGCTTTCTTT	CASSSKGRGDTEAFF
TRBD2	NA	TRBV5-1	TRBJ2-5	TGCGCCAGCAGCACTTTGGGTAGCGGGGGGAAACAAGAGACCCAGTACTTC	CASSTLGSGGKQETQYF
TRBD1	NA	TRBV24-1	TRBJ2-3	TGTGCCACCAGTGTCGGACAGGGGGCCACAGATACGCAGTATTTT	CATSVGQGATDTQYF
NA	many	TRBV12-3/TRBV12-4	TRBJ1-1	TGTGCCAGCAGTTCCCAGTTAAACACTGAAGCTTTCTTT	CASSSQLNTEAFF
NA	NA	TRBV12-5	TRBJ1-2	TGTGCTAGTGGTTTATCAGGGTACTATGGCTACACCTTC	CASGLSGYYGYTF
NA	NA	TRBV12-3/TRBV12-4	TRBJ2-2	TGTGCCAGCAGCATCTTCGGGGAGCTGTTTTTT	CASSIFGELFF
NA	few	TRBV2	TRBJ1-2	TGTGCCAGCCACAGGGAGGGGAATGGCTACACCTTC	CASHREGNGYTF
NA	NA	TRBV21-1	TRBJ2-6	TGTGCCAGCAGCAAACACGTCTGGCGCAGGGAGGCTGGGGCCAACGTCCTGACTTTC	CASSKHVWRREAGANVLTF
NA	many	TRBV7-9	TRBJ1-3	TGTGCCAGCAGCTTACCTGGAAACACCATATATTTT	CASSLPGNTIYF
NA	few	TRBV5-1	TRBJ2-3	TGCGCCAGCAGCTTGGGAGCCCGCCCAGATACGCAGTATTTT	CASSLGARPDTQYF
NA	few	TRBV11-2	TRBJ2-2	TGTGCCAGCAGCTTAAGTACGGAGCTGTTTTTT	CASSLSTELFF
NA	few	TRBV10-3	TRBJ2-1	TGTGCCATCAGTGAGTCCAGGGATGAGCAGTTCTTC	CAISESRDEQFF